The 26 T cell receptor beta chains listed next were all sequenced from one sample in a study of blood T cell repertoires in COVID-19. TCRdb's copy holds only in-frame clones and misses some; the assay was immunoSEQ multiplex PCR. The sample consists of 130,000 to 150,000 clones, around 81% of them appearing once. The sample taken for sequencing was peripheral blood. All receptors come from a human donor in a cohort sampled during active COVID-19.

On this clone itself: Other DNA sequences of this sample code for an identical CDR3. The V and J genes are TRBV7-3 and TRBJ1-2; 9 bases are a match to TRBD1. With V trimmed by 5 bases and J by 5 bases, 3 bases remained unmatched. CDR3 length equals 13 residues. Looked up from germline, CDR1 is SGHTA and CDR2 is FQGTGA. This CDR3 reads CASSLGQGYGYTF. The CDR3 DNA follows: TGTGCCAGCAGCCTGGGACAGGGATATGGCTACACCTTC. Using reference TRBV7-3 and TRBJ1-2 for the parts outside the CDR3, the full variable domain is GAGVSQTPSNKVTEKGKYVELRCDPISGHTALYWYRQSLGQGPEFLIYFQGTGAADDSGLPNDRFFAVRPEGSVSTLKIQRTERGDSAVYLCASSLGQGYGYTFGSGTRLTVV.

The chain has TRBV6-2 or TRBV6-3 and TRBJ2-2; D may be TRBD2 (6 bases). CDR1 and CDR2 (germline): MNHEY, SVGEGT. The ends were cut back, 4 bases at V and 2 bases at J, with 11 bases in the middle. The CDR3 is 15 amino acids. The CDR3 bases are TGTGCCAGCAGTTGGGGACTTTTAAACACCGGGGAGCTGTTTTTT. This translates into CASSWGLLNTGELFF.

Written as DNA, the CDR3 is TGTGCCAGCAGCGTAGGAGGGGGCCCAGATACGCAGTATTTT. Encoded protein: CASSVGGGPDTQYF. V usage is TRBV9 and J usage is TRBJ2-3, with TRBD1 identical over 7 bases. From germline, CDR1 is SGDLS and CDR2 YYNGEE. The CDR3 extends over 14 amino acids. Trimming cost V 0 bases and J 4 bases; bases outside gene matches: 2.

The V gene is TRBV7-3, the J gene TRBJ2-1, with TRBD1 matching 7 bases. Unmatched junction bases numbered 3, after V lost 5 bases and J lost 8 bases. There are 12 residues in the CDR3. Germline CDR1 reads SGHTA; CDR2 reads FQGTGA. The CDR3 DNA reads TGTGCCAGCAGCGACAGGGTCCATGAGCAGTTCTTC. It translates to CASSDRVHEQFF. Full variable domain (missing parts from reference TRBV7-3 and TRBJ2-1): GAGVSQTPSNKVTEKGKYVELRCDPISGHTALYWYRQSLGQGPEFLIYFQGTGAADDSGLPNDRFFAVRPEGSVSTLKIQRTERGDSAVYLCASSDRVHEQFFGPGTRLTVL.

This clone was found a few times. The gene calls are TRBV7-9 and TRBJ2-7, with D hard to call. Germline V gene lookup returns CDR1 SEHNR and CDR2 FQNEAQ (reference sequence). The CDR3 consists of 13 residues. V was shortened by 1 base and J by 4 bases, with 8 bases between the two germline ends. The CDR3 reads CASSLEARYEQYF. CDR3 coding DNA: TGTGCCAGCAGCTTAGAAGCCCGATACGAGCAGTACTTC.

The CDR3, as DNA: TGTGCCAGCAGCCCGCCTAGCGGGAGGGCCGACAATGAGCAGTTCTTC. Protein product: CASSPPSGRADNEQFF. The V gene is TRBV7-9, the J gene TRBJ2-1; TRBD2 matches 12 bases. Trimming removed 5 bases from V and 5 bases from J; junction bases left unmatched: 7. In germline, CDR1 is SEHNR, CDR2 FQNEAQ (reference sequence). The CDR3 has 16 amino acids. Supplemented by reference TRBV7-9 and TRBJ2-1, the full variable domain reads DTGVSQNPRHKITKRGQNVTFRCDPISEHNRLYWYRQTLGQGPEFLTYFQNEAQLEKSRLLSDRFSAERPKGSFSTLEIQRTEQGDSAMYLCASSPPSGRADNEQFFGPGTRLTVL.

This clone has a single count. The chain uses TRBV2 and TRBJ2-1; TRBD2 aligns across 12 bases. Germline-derived CDR1 and CDR2 are SNHLY and FYNNEI. V shed 1 base, J shed 8 bases, and the junction held 6 bases outside the gene matches. The CDR3 length is 16 residues. CDR3 in DNA: TGTGCCAGCAGTGAAGGAAGGACTAGCGGGAACTATGAGCAGTTCTTC. It is translated as CASSEGRTSGNYEQFF.

The chain has TRBV6-5 and TRBJ1-1; D is possibly TRBD1 (5 bases). The CDR3 covers 14 residues. V was pared by 6 bases and J by 4 bases, with 15 bases between. The germline CDR1 and CDR2 sequences are MNHEY and SVGAGI. The DNA for the CDR3 is TGTGCCAGCAGCCTAACCCCCGGGGGCACTGAAGCTTTCTTT. Translated, it gives CASSLTPGGTEAFF.

CDR3 sequence: CASSALYNEQFF. DNA of the CDR3: TGTGCCAGCAGCGCACTATACAATGAGCAGTTCTTC. The chain has TRBV9 and TRBJ2-1; D not certain. V lost 3 bases to trimming and J lost 4 bases, with 5 bases between them. This CDR3 region has 12 residues. Per germline, CDR1 SGDLS and CDR2 YYNGEE.

This sequence joins TRBV6-5 and TRBJ2-7, with TRBD2 as a possible D gene (6 bases). Germline V lookup: CDR1 MNHEY, CDR2 SVGAGI. The CDR3 covers 15 residues. V gave up 8 bases and J gave up 3 bases, with 20 bases separating them. The CDR3: CASRGLTATDYEQYF. CDR3 bases: TGTGCCAGCCGGGGACTGACCGCCACCGACTACGAGCAGTACTTC.

V usage is TRBV7-2 and J usage is TRBJ2-6; 7 positions match TRBD2. Germline CDR1 is SGHTA and CDR2 is FQGNSA. This CDR3 comprises 18 residues. V shed 2 bases and J 1 base; nucleotides not matched to a gene: 8. The CDR3 DNA reads TGTGCCAGCAGCTTATGGGGGGGAATACCGTCTGGGGCCAACGTCCTGACTTTC. This translates into CASSLWGGIPSGANVLTF. The full variable domain, in which reference TRBV7-2 and TRBJ2-6 provide the parts outside the CDR3, is GAGVSQSPSNKVTEKGKDVELRCDPISGHTALYWYRQSLGQGLEFLIYFQGNSAPDKSGLPSDRFSAERTGGSVSTLTIQRTQQEDSAVYLCASSLWGGIPSGANVLTFGAGSRLTVL.

This chain connects TRBV2 to TRBJ2-1; tentative D call: TRBD2 (6 bases). Trimming stripped 4 bases from V and 0 bases from J, with 22 bases between. This CDR3 contains 19 residues. CDR1 and CDR2 (germline): SNHLY, FYNNEI. The CDR3 sequence: CASSALEGQYGGSYNEQFF. The CDR3 DNA reads TGTGCCAGCAGTGCCTTGGAGGGCCAGTACGGTGGCTCCTACAATGAGCAGTTCTTC.

The chain employs TRBV5-6 and TRBJ1-5, with 8 bases identical to TRBD1. Losses at the gene ends were 5 bases for V and 1 base for J; bases not matched to a gene: 5. This CDR3 spans 15 amino acids. CDR1 is SGHDT, CDR2 YYEEEE, per germline. CDR3 nucleotides: TGTGCCAGCAGTCTTGGACAGGGAAGCAATCAGCCCCAGCATTTT. It translates to CASSLGQGSNQPQHF.

The rearrangement joins TRBV4-1 to TRBJ2-4; 7 bases line up with TRBD1. The ends lost 8 bases at V and 7 bases at J; junction bases unmatched: 14. CDR1 and CDR2 from the germline V gene are MGHRA and YSYEKL. The CDR3 has 15 residues. CDR3 nucleotide sequence: TGCGCCAGCCCGACAGGGTCGCCCCGAGAGAACATTCAGTACTTC. It translates to CASPTGSPRENIQYF.

The chain's CDR3 is CATSNLPGLAGVPRTDTQYF. The CDR3 region has the DNA TGTGCCACCAGCAACCTCCCCGGACTAGCGGGAGTCCCCCGCACAGATACGCAGTATTTT. The chain employs TRBV15 and TRBJ2-3, with 13 bases aligning to TRBD2. This CDR3 contains 20 residues. J was trimmed by 1 base and V by 4 bases; bases with no gene match: 14. Germline CDR1 reads LNHNV; CDR2 reads YYDKDF (reference sequence).

V usage is TRBV11-2 and J usage is TRBJ2-5; the D gene is possibly TRBD2 (5 bases). The germline gives CDR1 SGHAT, CDR2 FQNNGV. This CDR3 has 13 amino acids. With 5 bases removed from V and 5 bases from J, the gap between germline ends came to 12 bases. The CDR3 reads CASSVRVGETQYF. The DNA for the CDR3 is TGTGCCAGCAGCGTGAGGGTTGGGGAGACCCAGTACTTC.

The rearrangement joins TRBV19 to TRBJ1-1, with TRBD1 matching 7 bases. In germline, CDR1 is LNHDA, CDR2 SQIVND (reference sequence). The J segment lost 0 bases and the V segment lost 7 bases, leaving 5 bases of the junction unmatched. There are 14 residues in the CDR3. The CDR3 spells CASKVGQMNTEAFF. The CDR3 DNA follows: TGTGCCAGTAAAGTGGGACAGATGAACACTGAAGCTTTCTTT.

The chain couples TRBV5-1 to TRBJ2-1; TRBD1 agrees at 10 bases. V was clipped by 1 base and J by 4 bases; unmatched bases: 14. Germline lookup yields CDR1 SGHRS and CDR2 YFSETQ. The CDR3 totals 19 residues. CDR3 sequence: CASSLQTGGPLMGYNEQFF. As DNA, the CDR3 is TGCGCCAGCAGCTTGCAGACAGGGGGCCCGTTAATGGGTTACAATGAGCAGTTCTTC.

The CDR3 protein is CSASPLLGSYNEQFF. The CDR3, as DNA: TGCAGTGCAAGTCCCCTACTAGGGTCCTACAATGAGCAGTTCTTC. The chain uses TRBV20-1 and TRBJ2-1; possibly TRBD2 for D (5 bases). Germline CDR1 reads DFQATT; CDR2 reads SNEGSKA (reference sequence). This CDR3 region has 15 residues. V was shortened by 6 bases and J by 1 base, with 16 bases between the two germline ends.

This chain joins TRBV29-1 and TRBJ2-7, with D uncertain. CDR3 length equals 11 residues. Trimming took off 2 bases at V and 5 bases at J, with 7 bases between the two ends. CDR1 and CDR2 from the germline V gene are SQVTM and ANQGSEA. Written as DNA, the CDR3 is TGCAGCGTTGAAAAGGAGCACGAGCAGTACTTC. Protein product: CSVEKEHEQYF.

The chain carries TRBV3-1 (or the pseudogene TRBV3-2) and TRBJ2-7; D is possibly TRBD1 (5 bases). V was clipped by 1 base and J by 0 bases, with 7 bases between them. The CDR3 sequence is 14 residues long. Germline V lookup: CDR1 LGHDT, CDR2 YNNKEL (reference sequence). CDR3 nucleotide sequence: TGTGCCAGCAGCCAAGGACAGTACTCCTACGAGCAGTACTTC. It yields the protein CASSQGQYSYEQYF.

The V call is TRBV7-2, the J call TRBJ1-6; D gene unclear. Trimming cost V 1 base and J 4 bases, with 11 bases left between them. The CDR3 is 16 amino acids. CDR1 is SGHTA, CDR2 FQGNSA, per germline. CDR3 sequence: CASSLVVGGYNSPLHF. CDR3 sequence (DNA): TGTGCCAGCAGCTTAGTGGTGGGAGGGTATAATTCACCCCTCCACTTT.

This clone was found a few times. The chain couples TRBV24-1 to TRBJ2-1, with a possible D match to TRBD1 (6 bases). The V gene lost 10 bases and the J gene lost 6 bases, with 18 bases spanning the gap. Germline assignment: CDR1 KGHDR and CDR2 SFDVKD. The CDR3 runs 14 residues. CDR3 DNA: TGTGCCACTTCCCATCGGAGAGGGGGCAATGAGCAGTTCTTC. Its protein product is CATSHRRGGNEQFF.

This clone was seen a single time. The rearrangement joins TRBV4-1 to TRBJ1-5; D remains ambiguous. The CDR3 totals 17 residues. Per germline, CDR1 MGHRA and CDR2 YSYEKL. Trimming shortened V by 1 base and J by 0 bases, and 13 bases separated the two germline ends. The CDR3 region is CASSQGSLTNSNQPQHF. In nucleotides, the CDR3 is TGCGCCAGCAGCCAAGGGTCCCTCACAAATAGCAATCAGCCCCAGCATTTT.

The V call is TRBV5-4, the J call TRBJ2-3, with 11 bases aligning to TRBD1. The germline V gene encodes CDR1 SGHNT and CDR2 YYREEE (reference sequence). Losses at the gene ends were 4 bases for V and 2 bases for J; bases not matched to a gene: 6. The CDR3 contains 16 residues. The CDR3 loop is CASSLPGQGATDTQYF. The CDR3 nucleotides are TGTGCCAGCAGCCTTCCCGGACAGGGGGCCACAGATACGCAGTATTTT.

The chain couples TRBV6-5 to TRBJ1-2; 12 bases map to TRBD1. The CDR3 is made up of 16 amino acids. The V gene end was trimmed by 2 bases and the J gene end by 6 bases; junction bases not matched to a gene: 7. Germline CDR1 and CDR2: MNHEY and SVGAGI. CDR3 in amino acids: CASSYEAGQGADGYTF. The CDR3 DNA follows: TGTGCCAGCAGTTACGAGGCGGGACAGGGGGCAGATGGCTACACCTTC.